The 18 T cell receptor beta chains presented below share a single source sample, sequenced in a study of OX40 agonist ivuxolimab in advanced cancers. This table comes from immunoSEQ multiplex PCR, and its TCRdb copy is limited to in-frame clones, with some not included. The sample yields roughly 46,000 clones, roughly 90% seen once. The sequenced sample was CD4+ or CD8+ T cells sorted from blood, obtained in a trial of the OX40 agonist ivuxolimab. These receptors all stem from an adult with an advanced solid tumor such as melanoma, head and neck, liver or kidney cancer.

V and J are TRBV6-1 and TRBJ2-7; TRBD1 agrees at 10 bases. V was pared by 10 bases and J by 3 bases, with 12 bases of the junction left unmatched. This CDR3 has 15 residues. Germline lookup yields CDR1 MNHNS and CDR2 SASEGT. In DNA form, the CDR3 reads TGTGCCACCCGGGACAGGGGTGTCCCGGGCTACGAGCAGTACTTC. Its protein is CATRDRGVPGYEQYF.

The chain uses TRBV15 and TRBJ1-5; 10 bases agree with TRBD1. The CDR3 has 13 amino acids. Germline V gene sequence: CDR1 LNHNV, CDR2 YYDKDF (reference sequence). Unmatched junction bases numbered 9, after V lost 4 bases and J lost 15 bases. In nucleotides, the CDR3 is TGTGCCACCAGCACAACCCGGGACAGGGGAAGGCATTTT. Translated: CATSTTRDRGRHF.

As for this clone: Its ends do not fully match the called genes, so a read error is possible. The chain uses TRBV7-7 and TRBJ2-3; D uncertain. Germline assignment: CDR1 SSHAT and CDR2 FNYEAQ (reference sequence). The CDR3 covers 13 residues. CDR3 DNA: TGTGCTAGCAGCCGGATCCTCACAGATACGCAGTATTTT. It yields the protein CASSRILTDTQYF. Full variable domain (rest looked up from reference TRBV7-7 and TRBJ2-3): GAGVSQSPRYKVTKRGQDVTLRCDPISSHATLYWYQQALGQGPEFLTYFNYEAQPDKSGLPSDRFSAERPEGSISTLTIQRTEQRDSAMYRCASSRILTDTQYFGPGTRLTVL.

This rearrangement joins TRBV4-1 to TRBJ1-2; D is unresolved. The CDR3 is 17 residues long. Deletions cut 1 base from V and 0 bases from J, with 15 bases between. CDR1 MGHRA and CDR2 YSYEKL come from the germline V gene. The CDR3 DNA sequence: TGCGCCAGCAGCCAAGTATACGGGCATAAGTCTAACTATGGCTACACCTTC. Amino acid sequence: CASSQVYGHKSNYGYTF.

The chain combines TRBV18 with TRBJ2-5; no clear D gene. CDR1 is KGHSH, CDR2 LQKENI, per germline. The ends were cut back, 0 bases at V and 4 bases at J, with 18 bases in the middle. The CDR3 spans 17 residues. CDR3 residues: CASSPPSQAPLGETQYF. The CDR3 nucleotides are TGTGCCAGCTCACCACCGTCCCAAGCACCCCTTGGAGAGACCCAGTACTTC.

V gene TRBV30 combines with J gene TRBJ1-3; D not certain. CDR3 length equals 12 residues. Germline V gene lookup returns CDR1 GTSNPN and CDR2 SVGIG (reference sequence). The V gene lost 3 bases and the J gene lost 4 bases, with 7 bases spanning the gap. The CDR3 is CAWSREGNTIYF. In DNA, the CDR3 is TGTGCCTGGAGCCGAGAGGGAAACACCATATATTTT.

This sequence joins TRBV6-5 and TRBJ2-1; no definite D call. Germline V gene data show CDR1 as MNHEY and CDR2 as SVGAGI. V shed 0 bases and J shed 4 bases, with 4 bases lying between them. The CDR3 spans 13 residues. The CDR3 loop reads CASSYSGYNEQFF. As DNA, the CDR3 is TGTGCCAGCAGTTACTCAGGGTACAATGAGCAGTTCTTC.

For the CDR3, the DNA is TGTGCCAGCAGCCAGGGACAGGGAAACTATGGCTACACCTTC. This sequence encodes CASSQGQGNYGYTF. The chain couples TRBV13 to TRBJ1-2; TRBD1 agrees at 9 bases. CDR3 length: 14 amino acids. Unmatched junction bases numbered 3, after V lost 5 bases and J lost 2 bases. The germline V gene encodes CDR1 PRHDT and CDR2 FYEKMQ (reference sequence).

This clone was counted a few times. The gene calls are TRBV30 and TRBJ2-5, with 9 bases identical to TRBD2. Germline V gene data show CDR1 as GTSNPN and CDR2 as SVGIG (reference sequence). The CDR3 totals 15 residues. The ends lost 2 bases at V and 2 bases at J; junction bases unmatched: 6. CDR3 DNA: TGTGCCTGGAGTCCAGCGGGGGGCCTACAAGAGACCCAGTACTTC. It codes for CAWSPAGGLQETQYF.

CDR3 loop: CASSNVDSNQPQHF. Written as DNA, the CDR3 is TGCGCCAGCAGCAACGTCGATAGCAATCAGCCCCAGCATTTT. V usage is TRBV4-1 and J usage is TRBJ1-5; D not resolved. Between the trimmed V and J ends, which lost 5 bases and 0 bases, there was a span of 8 bases. The CDR3 has 14 residues. Germline CDR1 reads MGHRA; CDR2 reads YSYEKL.

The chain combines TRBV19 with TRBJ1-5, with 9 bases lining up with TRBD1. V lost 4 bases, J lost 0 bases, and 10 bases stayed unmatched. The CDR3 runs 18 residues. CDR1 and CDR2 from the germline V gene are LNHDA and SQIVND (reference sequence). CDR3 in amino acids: CASSNGGTGLYSNQPQHF. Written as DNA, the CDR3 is TGTGCCAGTAGTAATGGGGGGACAGGGCTGTATAGCAATCAGCCCCAGCATTTT.

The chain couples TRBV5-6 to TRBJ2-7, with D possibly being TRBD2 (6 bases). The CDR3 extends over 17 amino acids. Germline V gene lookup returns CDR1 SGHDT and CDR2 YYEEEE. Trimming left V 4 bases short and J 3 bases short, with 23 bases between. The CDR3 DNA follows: TGTGCCAGCAGCAAATTGCCCACTCCGGGAGTTGGCTACGAGCAGTACTTC. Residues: CASSKLPTPGVGYEQYF. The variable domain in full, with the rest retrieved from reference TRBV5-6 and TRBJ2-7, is DAGVTQSPTHLIKTRGQQVTLRCSPKSGHDTVSWYQQALGQGPQFIFQYYEEEERQRGNFPDRFSGHQFPNYSSELNVNALLLGDSALYLCASSKLPTPGVGYEQYFGPGTRLTVT.

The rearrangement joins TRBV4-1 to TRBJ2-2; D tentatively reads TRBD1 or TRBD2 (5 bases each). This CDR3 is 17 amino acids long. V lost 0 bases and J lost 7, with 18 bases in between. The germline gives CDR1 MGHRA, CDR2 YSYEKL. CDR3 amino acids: CASSQDAGSLEDGELFF. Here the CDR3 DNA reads TGCGCCAGCAGCCAAGATGCAGGGAGCCTGGAGGACGGGGAGCTGTTTTTT.

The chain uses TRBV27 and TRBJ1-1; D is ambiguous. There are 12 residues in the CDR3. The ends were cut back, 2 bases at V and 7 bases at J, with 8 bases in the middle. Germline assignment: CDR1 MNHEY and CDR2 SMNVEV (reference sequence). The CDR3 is CASSLVEGEAFF. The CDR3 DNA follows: TGTGCCAGCAGTTTAGTCGAAGGTGAAGCTTTCTTT.

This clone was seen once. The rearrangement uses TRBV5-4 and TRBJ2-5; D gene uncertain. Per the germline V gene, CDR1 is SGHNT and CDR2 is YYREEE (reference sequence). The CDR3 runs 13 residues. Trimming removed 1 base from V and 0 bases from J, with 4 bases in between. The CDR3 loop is CASSLRDQETQYF. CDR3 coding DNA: TGTGCCAGCAGCTTGAGGGACCAAGAGACCCAGTACTTC.

CDR3 DNA: TGTGCCAGCAGTGAGGACAGCTCTGGAAACACCATATATTTT. Translated, it gives CASSEDSSGNTIYF. The rearrangement joins TRBV2 to TRBJ1-3; D is perhaps TRBD1 (6 bases). Germline V CDR1 and CDR2: SNHLY, FYNNEI. Trimming shortened V by 3 bases and J by 0 bases, and 6 bases separated the two germline ends. This CDR3 is built from 14 residues.

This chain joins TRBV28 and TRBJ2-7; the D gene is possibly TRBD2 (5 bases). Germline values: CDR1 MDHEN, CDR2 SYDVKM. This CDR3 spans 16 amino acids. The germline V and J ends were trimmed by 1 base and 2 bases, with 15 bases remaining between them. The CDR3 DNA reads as TGTGCCAGCAGTTTATCCCCCCAGAGGGTGACCTACGAGCAGTACTTC. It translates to CASSLSPQRVTYEQYF.

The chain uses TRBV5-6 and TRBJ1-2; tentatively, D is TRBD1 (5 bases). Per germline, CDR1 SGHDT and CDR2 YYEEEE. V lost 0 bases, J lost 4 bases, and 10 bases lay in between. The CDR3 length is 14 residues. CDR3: CASSLGGPGYGYTF. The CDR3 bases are TGTGCCAGCAGCTTGGGGGGACCTGGCTATGGCTACACCTTC.